This T cell receptor (beta chain) was documented in a study of OX40 agonist ivuxolimab in advanced cancers. Whole-study context: Dosing consisted of intravenous ivuxolimab at 0.01 to 10 mg/kg every 2 weeks. General study results and limits: The antigens recognized by the expanded peripheral T cells, that is their antigen specificity, were not determined.

A word on this clone: The antigen is undetermined.

Patients with autoimmune history or systemic immunosuppression were excluded. Assay: immunoSEQ multiplex PCR; the TCRdb copy retains only in-frame clones and omits some. Here the sample spans 79,000 or so clones, roughly nine tenths being singletons. V was clipped by 4 bases and J by 8 bases; unmatched bases: 9. The CDR3 contains 14 residues. In germline, CDR1 is SGHTA, CDR2 FQGNSA. This rearrangement joins TRBV7-2 to TRBJ2-5; 8 bases agree with TRBD2. Source: CD4+ or CD8+ T cells sorted from blood, taken in a trial of the OX40 agonist ivuxolimab. The TCR was taken from an adult with an advanced solid tumor such as melanoma, head and neck, liver or kidney cancer. CDR3 bases: TGTGCCAGCAGCTCATTCGGGACTAGGGGAACCCAGTACTTC. Its translation: CASSSFGTRGTQYF.